The 9 T cell receptor beta chains in this list originate from one sample, sequenced in a study of identifying expanded T cells in peripheral blood. Method: immunoSEQ multiplex PCR; TCRdb's copy keeps in-frame clones and lacks some. The sample consists of 90,000 to 95,000 clones, roughly 86% of them appearing once. The specimen was blood. These TCRs come from a person aged 18 to 75 in good health.

This chain links TRBV4-1 with TRBJ2-1; D not resolved. From germline, CDR1 is MGHRA and CDR2 YSYEKL. The CDR3 length is 16 residues. V was pared by 0 bases and J by 5 bases, with 14 bases between. CDR3 region: CASSQEKGHLHNEQFF. In DNA, the CDR3 is TGCGCCAGCAGCCAAGAGAAGGGCCATTTACACAATGAGCAGTTCTTC.

The chain has TRBV27 and TRBJ1-3; the match to TRBD1 covers 7 bases. The V segment lost 7 bases and the J segment 0 bases; nucleotides outside the gene matches: 12. The CDR3 loop spans 17 amino acids. Germline V gene lookup returns CDR1 MNHEY and CDR2 SMNVEV (reference sequence). The CDR3 loop is CASTLPPRGTSGNTIYF. CDR3 DNA sequence: TGTGCCAGCACCTTACCCCCCAGGGGGACCTCTGGAAACACCATATATTTT.

The CDR3 loop is CASSPLRTTPDHEQYF. The CDR3 DNA follows: TGTGCCAGCTCACCTCTCCGGACTACGCCGGACCACGAGCAGTACTTC. The V call is TRBV18, the J call TRBJ2-7, with a weak D call TRBD2 (6 bases). CDR3 length: 16 residues. Germline V lookup: CDR1 KGHSH, CDR2 LQKENI. With 3 bases removed from V and 5 bases from J, the gap between germline ends came to 20 bases.

This chain connects TRBV30 to TRBJ1-5; D possibly corresponds to TRBD1 (6 bases). The germline V gene has CDR1 GTSNPN and CDR2 SVGIG (reference sequence). The CDR3 has 13 amino acids. The germline V and J ends were trimmed by 5 bases and 7 bases, with 15 bases remaining between them. The CDR3 reads CAWGDRGGQPQHF. CDR3 coding DNA: TGTGCCTGGGGTGATCGGGGGGGCCAGCCCCAGCATTTT.

The chain employs TRBV6-5 and TRBJ1-1; D not certain. Germline V gives CDR1 MNHEY, CDR2 SVGAGI. Trimming removed 4 bases from V and 3 bases from J, with 18 bases in between. The CDR3 is made up of 16 amino acids. For the CDR3, the DNA is TGTGCCAGCAGTTCTGCCAAGGGAAATCGGGACACTGAAGCTTTCTTT. Residues: CASSSAKGNRDTEAFF.

The V and J genes are TRBV15 and TRBJ2-5; a weak D match, TRBD1 (5 bases). This CDR3 spans 14 amino acids. Trimming removed 1 base from V and 4 bases from J, with 10 bases in between. Looked up from germline, CDR1 is LNHNV and CDR2 is YYDKDF (reference sequence). The CDR3 region has the DNA TGTGCCACCAGCAGAGTAGGACATCCAGAGACCCAGTACTTC. As protein: CATSRVGHPETQYF.

The chain recombines TRBV9 with TRBJ2-1; 13 bases are a match to TRBD2. CDR3 length: 17 amino acids. Unmatched junction bases numbered 3, after V lost 3 bases and J lost 0 bases. Germline V lookup: CDR1 SGDLS, CDR2 YYNGEE. CDR3 bases: TGTGCCAGCAGCGGGGGACTAGCGGGGCCCTCCTACAATGAGCAGTTCTTC. This codes for CASSGGLAGPSYNEQFF.

The gene calls are TRBV4-1 and TRBJ1-5, with 8 bases that match TRBD1. From germline, CDR1 is MGHRA and CDR2 YSYEKL. The CDR3 loop spans 19 amino acids. Trimming removed 0 bases from V and 7 bases from J; junction bases left unmatched: 17. The chain's CDR3 is CASSQDGYRAGGAGQPQHF. The CDR3 DNA reads as TGCGCCAGCAGCCAAGATGGCTATAGGGCAGGGGGCGCGGGGCAGCCCCAGCATTTT.

This clone was seen a handful of times. V gene TRBV19 combines with J gene TRBJ1-5, with no clear D. V lost 3 bases and J 0 bases, leaving 6 bases between the germline ends. The CDR3 runs 14 residues. Germline V gene lookup returns CDR1 LNHDA and CDR2 SQIVND (reference sequence). The CDR3 DNA reads as TGTGCCAGTAGTATCGGATATAGCAATCAGCCCCAGCATTTT. Amino acids: CASSIGYSNQPQHF.